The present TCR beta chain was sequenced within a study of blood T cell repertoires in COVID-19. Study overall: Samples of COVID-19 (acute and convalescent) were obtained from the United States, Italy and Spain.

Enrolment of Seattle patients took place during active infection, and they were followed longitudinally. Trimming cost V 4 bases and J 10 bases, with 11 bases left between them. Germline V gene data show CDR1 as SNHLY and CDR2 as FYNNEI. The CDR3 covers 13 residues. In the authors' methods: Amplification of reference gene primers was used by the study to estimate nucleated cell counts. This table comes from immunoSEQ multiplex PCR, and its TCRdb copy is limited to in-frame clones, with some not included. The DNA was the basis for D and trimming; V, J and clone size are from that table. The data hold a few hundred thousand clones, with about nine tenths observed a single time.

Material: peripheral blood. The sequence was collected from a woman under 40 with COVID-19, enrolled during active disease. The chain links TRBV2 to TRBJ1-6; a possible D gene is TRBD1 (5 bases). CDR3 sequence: CASSARGRSPLHF. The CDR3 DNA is TGTGCCAGCAGTGCGCGGGGCCGGTCACCCCTCCACTTT.